This passage covers 28 T cell receptor beta chains from one sample sequenced in a study of OX40 agonist ivuxolimab in advanced cancers. Clones were sequenced by immunoSEQ multiplex PCR, and TCRdb holds only the in-frame ones, with some missing. This sample has 65,000 to 100,000 clones; almost 90% occur once, and the top ten carry about 0.76%. The starting material was CD4+ or CD8+ T cells sorted from blood, obtained in a trial of the OX40 agonist ivuxolimab. The receptor source for this set is an adult with an advanced solid tumor such as melanoma, head and neck, liver or kidney cancer.

The chain carries TRBV27 and TRBJ2-1; D might be TRBD1 (5 bases). The CDR3 spans 17 residues. V was cut by 3 bases and J by 0 bases, with 15 bases left in between. The germline V gene encodes CDR1 MNHEY and CDR2 SMNVEV (reference sequence). CDR3 loop: CASSLGLPSGSYNEQFF. CDR3 coding DNA: TGTGCCAGCAGTTTGGGGCTCCCGTCTGGCTCCTACAATGAGCAGTTCTTC.

The J gene is TRBJ2-1, the V gene TRBV29-1; TRBD1 aligns across 8 bases. Trimming took 3 bases from V and 4 from J; bases not matched to a gene: 5. This CDR3 is built from 14 residues. Germline assignment: CDR1 SQVTM and CDR2 ANQGSEA. CDR3 region: CSVDATGAYNEQFF. CDR3 DNA: TGCAGCGTTGATGCGACAGGGGCGTACAATGAGCAGTTCTTC.

The V and J genes are TRBV9 and TRBJ1-2; the match to TRBD1 covers 9 bases. J lost 1 base, V lost 4 bases, and 11 bases had no gene match. This CDR3 has 17 amino acids. Germline values: CDR1 SGDLS, CDR2 YYNGEE. CDR3 coding DNA: TGTGCCAGCAGCCCCACGGGACAGGGATATGGTAACTATGGCTACACCTTC. It translates to CASSPTGQGYGNYGYTF.

The chain uses TRBV7-8 and TRBJ2-5, with 12 bases identical to TRBD2. The J segment lost 5 bases and the V segment lost 5 bases, leaving 9 bases of the junction unmatched. CDR1 and CDR2 (germline): SGHVS, FQNEAQ. The CDR3 loop spans 16 amino acids. The CDR3 DNA sequence: TGTGCCAGCAGCCCCCGGACTAGCGGGGTTACGGAGACCCAGTACTTC. It specifies CASSPRTSGVTETQYF.

The genes are TRBV19 and TRBJ2-2; TRBD1 is a possible D gene (6 bases). The CDR3 totals 15 residues. The germline V gene encodes CDR1 LNHDA and CDR2 SQIVND (reference sequence). Trimming cost V 10 bases and J 1 base, with 16 bases left between them. For the CDR3, the DNA is TGTGCCACTAAAACCGGGACATTGAACACCGGGGAGCTGTTTTTT. Its translation: CATKTGTLNTGELFF.

The chain couples TRBV5-1 to TRBJ2-7, with D perhaps matching TRBD2 (5 bases). Germline CDR1 and CDR2: SGHRS and YFSETQ. Trimming removed 6 bases from V and 7 bases from J, with 17 bases in between. The CDR3 spans 13 residues. The CDR3 protein is CASTEGPPGEQYF. CDR3 nucleotides: TGCGCCAGCACAGAAGGGCCCCCGGGGGAGCAGTACTTC.

The chain couples TRBV28 to TRBJ2-3, with 14 bases lining up with TRBD2. Germline values: CDR1 MDHEN, CDR2 SYDVKM. The CDR3 contains 15 residues. Unmatched junction bases numbered 6, after V lost 6 bases and J lost 7 bases. The CDR3 loop is CASSKGLAGAYTQYF. CDR3 nucleotide sequence: TGTGCCAGCAGCAAGGGACTAGCGGGAGCGTATACGCAGTATTTT.

V is TRBV7-2 and J is TRBJ2-5; D ambiguous. The V gene's germline CDR1 is SGHTA and CDR2 FQGNSA. This CDR3 has 12 residues. Trimming shortened V by 5 bases and J by 3 bases, and 7 bases separated the two germline ends. The CDR3 DNA reads as TGTGCCAGCAGCCGGACGAAAGAGACCCAGTACTTC. It yields the protein CASSRTKETQYF.

The chain is built from TRBV12-5 and TRBJ2-3, with 7 bases matching TRBD2. CDR3 length: 16 amino acids. CDR1 is LGHNT, CDR2 FRNRAP, per germline. The V and J ends lost 1 base and 2 bases, in that order; junction bases with no gene match: 6. The CDR3 here is CASGLGTSVVTDTQYF. Here the CDR3 DNA reads TGTGCTAGTGGTTTGGGGACTAGTGTAGTCACAGATACGCAGTATTTT.

Turning to this clone: One junction end does not reproduce the germline sequence, and a read error may be involved. The chain is built from TRBV7-7 and TRBJ1-1; unclear D gene. The CDR3 covers 13 residues. Germline CDR1 reads SSHAT; CDR2 reads FNYEAQ (reference sequence). CDR3 coding DNA: TGTGCTAGCAGCCTTCAGCGTGGTACTGAAGCTTTCTTT. This translates into CASSLQRGTEAFF.

The chain employs TRBV7-2 and TRBJ2-3; 10 positions agree with TRBD2. The germline gives CDR1 SGHTA, CDR2 FQGNSA. This CDR3 is built from 17 residues. The J segment lost 1 base and the V segment lost 5 bases, leaving 9 bases of the junction unmatched. In nucleotides, the CDR3 is TGTGCCAGCAGCCGAGCGGGAGGGCCTCTTGGCACAGATACGCAGTATTTT. Its translation: CASSRAGGPLGTDTQYF.

CDR3 nucleotide sequence: TGTGCCAGCAGAGGAATGGGCACCGGGGAGCTGTTTTTT. Protein product: CASRGMGTGELFF. The chain combines TRBV6-5 with TRBJ2-2, with D hard to call. The ends were cut back, 6 bases at V and 4 bases at J, with 9 bases in the middle. Germline assignment: CDR1 MNHEY and CDR2 SVGAGI. The CDR3 is 13 residues long.

V gene TRBV2 combines with J gene TRBJ2-2; D possibly corresponds to TRBD2 (6 bases). V shed 3 bases and J shed 6 bases, with 11 bases lying between them. From germline, CDR1 is SNHLY and CDR2 FYNNEI. The CDR3 covers 14 residues. The CDR3 DNA sequence: TGTGCCAGCAGTGACCGGGACTTTTCCGGGGAGCTGTTTTTT. It translates to CASSDRDFSGELFF.

This CDR3 reads CASSLSLVLEQYF. For the CDR3, the DNA is TGTGCCAGCAGCTTAAGCCTCGTACTCGAGCAGTACTTC. The chain recombines TRBV7-2 with TRBJ2-7; D is undetermined. V was cut by 2 bases and J by 6 bases, with 11 bases left in between. This CDR3 is built from 13 residues. The germline V gene encodes CDR1 SGHTA and CDR2 FQGNSA.

The chain joins TRBV5-8 to TRBJ1-5; D not resolved. Germline V gene data show CDR1 as SGHTS and CDR2 as YDEGEE. The CDR3 has 13 residues. Trimming took off 4 bases at V and 5 bases at J, with 10 bases between the two ends. In nucleotides, the CDR3 is TGTGCCAGCAGCCCTCAGTGGGATCAGCCCCAGCATTTT. As protein: CASSPQWDQPQHF.

The gene calls are TRBV5-1 and TRBJ2-2; 7 bases match TRBD2. V lost 2 bases to trimming and J lost 3 bases; unmatched junction nucleotides: 1. Germline CDR1 reads SGHRS; CDR2 reads YFSETQ. The CDR3 is made up of 14 amino acids. In DNA form, the CDR3 reads TGCGCCAGCAGCTTTACTAGCGACACCGGGGAGCTGTTTTTT. It is translated as CASSFTSDTGELFF. Looking up the rest from reference TRBV5-1 and TRBJ2-2 gives the full variable domain: KAGVTQTPRYLIKTRGQQVTLSCSPISGHRSVSWYQQTPGQGLQFLFEYFSETQRNKGNFPGRFSGRQFSNSRSEMNVSTLELGDSALYLCASSFTSDTGELFFGEGSRLTVL.

This clone has just a few counts. The chain employs TRBV18 and TRBJ2-1; the match to TRBD2 covers 7 bases. In germline, CDR1 is KGHSH, CDR2 LQKENI. Germline trimming cut 3 bases from V and 0 bases from J; bases unmatched to any gene: 2. The CDR3 totals 15 residues. The CDR3 is CASSPSGGSYNEQFF. The DNA for the CDR3 is TGTGCCAGCTCACCCTCGGGGGGCTCCTACAATGAGCAGTTCTTC. Based on the CDR3 plus reference TRBV18 and TRBJ2-1, the full variable domain is NAGVMQNPRHLVRRRGQEARLRCSPMKGHSHVYWYRQLPEEGLKFMVYLQKENIIDESGMPKERFSAEFPKEGPSILRIQQVVRGDSAAYFCASSPSGGSYNEQFFGPGTRLTVL.

J is TRBJ1-1 and V is TRBV7-9; perhaps TRBD1 as D (6 bases). Germline V gene sequence: CDR1 SEHNR, CDR2 FQNEAQ (reference sequence). V lost 2 bases, J lost 2 bases, and 18 bases lay in between. This CDR3 has 17 amino acids. The CDR3 reads CASSLKQGVLGNTEAFF. The CDR3 DNA is TGTGCCAGCAGCTTAAAACAGGGCGTGTTGGGTAACACTGAAGCTTTCTTT.

The chain links TRBV29-1 to TRBJ2-5, with D maybe TRBD1 (6 bases). CDR3 length: 13 amino acids. Germline V gene sequence: CDR1 SQVTM, CDR2 ANQGSEA. With 4 bases removed from V and 1 base from J, the gap between germline ends came to 10 bases. CDR3 protein: CSVAPRGQETQYF. CDR3 DNA: TGCAGCGTTGCCCCCAGGGGCCAAGAGACCCAGTACTTC.

The chain employs TRBV5-1 and TRBJ2-5; 9 bases are a match to TRBD2. CDR3 length: 14 residues. Germline CDR1 reads SGHRS; CDR2 reads YFSETQ. With 6 bases clipped from V and 5 bases from J, the junction kept 8 bases outside the gene matches. Here the CDR3 DNA reads TGCGCCAGCATGGCGGGAGGGCCCTCGGAGACCCAGTACTTC. Translation: CASMAGGPSETQYF.

The chain is built from TRBV19 and TRBJ1-2, with no clear D. The CDR3 has 13 amino acids. Trimming removed 8 bases from V and 0 bases from J, with 10 bases in between. Germline V gene sequence: CDR1 LNHDA, CDR2 SQIVND (reference sequence). The CDR3 nucleotides read TGTGCCAGTGGCGGGGAAACTAACTATGGCTACACCTTC. Translation gives CASGGETNYGYTF. Full variable domain (outside the CDR3, taken from reference TRBV19 and TRBJ1-2): DGGITQSPKYLFRKEGQNVTLSCEQNLNHDAMYWYRQDPGQGLRLIYYSQIVNDFQKGDIAEGYSVSREKKESFPLTVTSAQKNPTAFYLCASGGETNYGYTFGSGTRLTVV.

The chain uses TRBV19 and TRBJ2-1; 11 positions match TRBD2. The germline gives CDR1 LNHDA, CDR2 SQIVND (reference sequence). This CDR3 region has 16 residues. V lost 5 bases to trimming and J lost 6 bases; unmatched junction nucleotides: 9. The CDR3 is CASSVIAGGWGNEQFF. The DNA of the CDR3 is TGTGCCAGTAGTGTGATAGCGGGAGGGTGGGGCAATGAGCAGTTCTTC.

The chain couples TRBV11-3 to TRBJ2-3, with 8 bases fitting TRBD2. The V gene end was trimmed by 1 base and the J gene end by 1 base; junction bases not matched to a gene: 10. The CDR3 length is 18 residues. Germline-derived CDR1 and CDR2 are SGHNT and YENEEA. The CDR3 DNA follows: TGTGCCAGCAGCTTAGTCGCTAGCGGGCCCCCTGGCACAGATACGCAGTATTTT. Encoded protein: CASSLVASGPPGTDTQYF.

V gene TRBV19 combines with J gene TRBJ1-1, with D possibly TRBD1 on 5 matching bases. This CDR3 comprises 15 residues. Trimming cost V 5 bases and J 1 base, with 14 bases left between them. In germline, CDR1 is LNHDA, CDR2 SQIVND (reference sequence). CDR3 amino acids: CASSPRVVQNTEAFF. CDR3 nucleotides: TGTGCCAGTAGTCCCAGGGTCGTCCAGAACACTGAAGCTTTCTTT.

This clone has only one observation. This chain joins TRBV2 and TRBJ2-5; TRBD2 aligns across 13 bases. The CDR3 has 16 residues. Germline V gene data show CDR1 as SNHLY and CDR2 as FYNNEI. V was clipped by 6 bases and J by 5 bases; unmatched bases: 9. In DNA form, the CDR3 reads TGTGCCAGCAGCCCAGGACTAGCGGGAGCGGATGAGACCCAGTACTTC. Its protein product is CASSPGLAGADETQYF.

The chain joins TRBV7-3 to TRBJ2-5; TRBD1 or TRBD2 may be the D gene (5 bases each). V dropped 5 bases and J dropped 5 bases, with 15 bases sitting between them. The CDR3 runs to 14 residues. Germline V gives CDR1 SGHTA, CDR2 FQGTGA. The CDR3 reads CASSGTLGRETQYF. The CDR3 bases are TGTGCCAGCAGCGGGACCTTAGGCAGGGAGACCCAGTACTTC.

CDR3 protein: CASSPNRGRPYEQYF. CDR3 bases: TGTGCCAGCTCACCAAACAGGGGGCGCCCCTACGAGCAGTACTTC. This chain joins TRBV18 and TRBJ2-7, with TRBD1 matching 9 bases. Trimming cost V 2 bases and J 2 bases; bases outside gene matches: 4. The CDR3 contains 15 residues. Germline assignment: CDR1 KGHSH and CDR2 LQKENI.

The gene calls are TRBV4-3 and TRBJ2-3; D remains ambiguous. There are 13 residues in the CDR3. The germline CDR1 and CDR2 sequences are LGHNA and YSLEER. Between the trimmed V and J ends, which lost 2 bases and 5 bases, there was a span of 8 bases. CDR3 protein: CASSQLRIDTQYF. The CDR3 DNA sequence: TGCGCCAGCAGCCAATTGCGGATAGATACGCAGTATTTT.